Reported below is one TCR beta chain. Its target is not known. The CDR3 is 14 residues long. Trimming took off 7 bases at V and 2 bases at J, with 11 bases between the two ends. Per the germline V gene, CDR1 is MDHEN and CDR2 is SYDVKM. TCRdb's table, derived via immunoSEQ multiplex PCR, lists solely in-frame clones and lacks some. The sample yields about 60,000 clones, about 81% seen once. These data belong to a study of lymphopenia after photon versus proton radiotherapy. The study's findings and limits: Oligoclonal CD8+ Temra expansion after nadir drove photon patients' diversity drop. Post-nadir TCR diversity decline inversely tracked overall survival among those who died. Under photons, naive T cells and diversity fell while effector/memory populations rose. Better survival with proton therapy was suggested as possible, not demonstrated.

The sequence was obtained from a man between 60 and 75 years old with pancreatic cancer. The sequenced sample was peripheral blood, obtained from a patient treated with proton-based radiotherapy. The chain is built from TRBV28 and TRBJ2-2; possibly TRBD1 for D (5 bases). The CDR3 sequence: CASKGPENTGELFF. CDR3 in DNA: TGTGCCAGCAAGGGGCCGGAAAACACCGGGGAGCTGTTTTTT.